This record looks at one T cell receptor (beta chain) sequence and its context. What it binds is unknown. Researchers ran the PCR with 60 Vbeta and 13 Jbeta primers. The repertoire was sequenced with immunoSEQ multiplex PCR; TCRdb's copy has only in-frame clones and lacks some. The data hold 110,000 to 150,000 clones, with about 82% observed a single time. The source of the sample is a study of cytomegalovirus exposure and HLA in healthy donors. General study points: Per a prior analysis, the majority of TCR beta V segments were productive roughly 87% or roughly 30% of the time. Generally TCR sequences proved uncommon, though certain public TCRs appeared in numerous donors. Certain indistinguishable V segments, among them TRBV6-2 and TRBV6-3, were excluded.

The donors gave bone marrow, and they were healthy. CDR3 length: 17 amino acids. V lost 3 bases to trimming and J lost 3 bases, with 20 bases between them. The germline V gene encodes CDR1 ENHRY and CDR2 SYGVKD. The gene calls are TRBV10-3 and TRBJ1-1; possibly TRBD1 for D (5 bases). This TCR derives from a man aged 25-45 years in good health and CMV-seronegative. The sample comprised PBMCs. CDR3 protein: CAISDGPGQGRHTEAFF. In nucleotides, the CDR3 is TGTGCCATCAGTGATGGCCCCGGGCAGGGTAGGCACACTGAAGCTTTCTTT.